The 22 T cell receptor beta chains presented below share a single source sample, sequenced in a study of beta chain features in type 1 diabetes (dated by TCRdb to 2016 to 2019). Libraries were constructed by the immunoSEQ multiplex PCR assay. The entire amount of isolated RNA was reverse transcribed using the High Capacity cDNA Reverse Transcription Kit, so the sequenced TCRB transcripts were expressed ones. Not all clones reach the TCRdb copy of this immuneACCESS table, which keeps in-frame sequences only. Checked studies attribute under half of the gap to unresolved V genes and leave the rest unexplained. The sample yields 850,000 to 900,000 clones; 17% were counted once. The biggest ten clones account for 0.023% of the sample. Source material: naive CD4+ T cells from blood. In light of the paper, this sample's cell subset or site label describes: true naive CD4+ T cells. Source of these receptors: a woman between 18 and 30 years old in good health.

CDR3 loop: CASSWLAGSYEQYF. DNA for the CDR3: TGTGCCAGCTCCTGGCTAGCGGGTTCCTACGAGCAGTACTTC. The chain links TRBV2 to TRBJ2-7; TRBD2 matches at 8 bases. The CDR3 is 14 amino acids. J gave up 1 base and V 8 bases, and 7 bases lay outside the gene matches. Per the germline V gene, CDR1 is SNHLY and CDR2 is FYNNEI. Using reference TRBV2 and TRBJ2-7 for the parts outside the CDR3, the full variable domain is EPEVTQTPSHQVTQMGQEVILRCVPISNHLYFYWYRQILGQKVEFLVSFYNNEISEKSEIFDDQFSVERPDGSNFTLKIRSTKLEDSAMYFCASSWLAGSYEQYFGPGTRLTVT.

The chain joins TRBV7-3 to TRBJ2-3; D may be TRBD2 (5 bases). The V gene's germline CDR1 is SGHTA and CDR2 FQGTGA. CDR3 size: 16 residues. Trimming shortened V by 2 bases and J by 0 bases, and 12 bases separated the two germline ends. DNA for the CDR3: TGTGCCAGCAGCTTATCGGCGGGCGCGAGCACAGATACGCAGTATTTT. The encoded protein is CASSLSAGASTDTQYF.

The V call is TRBV7-2, the J call TRBJ2-2, with TRBD2 matching over 8 bases. The junction had 10 bases not matched to a gene; V was cut back by 6 bases and J by 7 bases. From germline, CDR1 is SGHTA and CDR2 FQGNSA. This CDR3 is 15 amino acids long. The CDR3 bases are TGTGCCAGCAGGGCCCAGGCGGGACTAGACGGGGAGCTGTTTTTT. This gives the protein CASRAQAGLDGELFF. The variable domain in full, completed from reference TRBV7-2 and TRBJ2-2, reads GAGVSQSPSNKVTEKGKDVELRCDPISGHTALYWYRQSLGQGLEFLIYFQGNSAPDKSGLPSDRFSAERTGGSVSTLTIQRTQQEDSAVYLCASRAQAGLDGELFFGEGSRLTVL.

This chain links TRBV7-9 with TRBJ2-3; the D is unclear. This CDR3 has 14 amino acids. Trimming removed 5 bases at V and 0 bases at J, with 9 bases between. Germline V gene lookup returns CDR1 SEHNR and CDR2 FQNEAQ (reference sequence). The CDR3 region has the DNA TGTGCCAGCAGCATAGGACCGAGCACAGATACGCAGTATTTT. Its protein is CASSIGPSTDTQYF.

This chain connects TRBV28 to TRBJ1-1; D might be TRBD1 (6 bases). The CDR3 length is 12 residues. V lost 5 bases to trimming and J lost 7 bases, with 11 bases between them. The germline V gene encodes CDR1 MDHEN and CDR2 SYDVKM. CDR3: CASSTTGGEAFF. CDR3 sequence (DNA): TGTGCCAGCAGTACGACAGGAGGTGAAGCTTTCTTT.

The gene calls are TRBV9 and TRBJ2-2, with D tentatively TRBD1 (6 bases). Looked up from germline, CDR1 is SGDLS and CDR2 is YYNGEE. Trimming stripped 4 bases from V and 5 bases from J, with 15 bases between. CDR3 length: 15 amino acids. This CDR3 reads CASSPFTGITGELFF. CDR3 nucleotides: TGTGCCAGCAGCCCCTTCACAGGGATTACCGGGGAGCTGTTTTTT.

Concerning this clone itself: The sample holds other DNA sequences that translate to the same CDR3. This chain connects TRBV7-2 to TRBJ2-7; D remains ambiguous. The V end was cut by 2 bases, the J end by 4 bases, with 3 bases between. The CDR3 consists of 11 residues. Germline V gene lookup returns CDR1 SGHTA and CDR2 FQGNSA. Written as DNA, the CDR3 is TGTGCCAGCAGCTTAAATTACGAGCAGTACTTC. Its protein is CASSLNYEQYF.

This sequence joins TRBV18 and TRBJ2-5, with D uncertain. V was shortened by 3 bases and J by 6 bases, with 8 bases between the two germline ends. The CDR3 contains 12 residues. Germline CDR1 KGHSH, CDR2 LQKENI. The CDR3: CASSPNGKTQYF. CDR3 nucleotides: TGTGCCAGCTCACCCAATGGGAAGACCCAGTACTTC.

The rearrangement links TRBV2 to TRBJ2-5, with 8 bases identical to TRBD1. Trimming removed 7 bases from V and 5 bases from J; junction bases left unmatched: 12. Per the germline V gene, CDR1 is SNHLY and CDR2 is FYNNEI. CDR3 length: 15 amino acids. Here the CDR3 DNA reads TGTGCCAGCACTTTGCGACAGGGGTTGCGGGAGACCCAGTACTTC. Protein: CASTLRQGLRETQYF.

This sequence joins TRBV28 and TRBJ1-2; D is unclear. Germline CDR1 is MDHEN and CDR2 is SYDVKM. V lost 3 bases, J lost 6 bases, and 11 bases lay in between. CDR3 length equals 13 residues. The CDR3 region has the DNA TGTGCCAGCAGTTTGAGAGGGTTTGATGGCTACACCTTC. Translation gives CASSLRGFDGYTF.

This clone was seen a handful of times. The V gene is TRBV7-2, the J gene TRBJ1-1; D uncertain. The CDR3 totals 12 residues. Germline V gives CDR1 SGHTA, CDR2 FQGNSA. Trimming removed 0 bases at V and 6 bases at J, with 5 bases between. The CDR3 protein is CASSLAGSEAFF. The CDR3 nucleotides are TGTGCCAGCAGCTTAGCGGGATCTGAAGCTTTCTTT.

This clone appeared a few times. The V call is TRBV29-1, the J call TRBJ1-3; no clear D. V was clipped by 8 bases and J by 8 bases, with 19 bases between them. The germline CDR1 and CDR2 sequences are SQVTM and ANQGSEA. This CDR3 region has 13 residues. This CDR3 is CSIRLSGKHTIYF. The CDR3 nucleotides are TGCAGCATACGCTTGTCGGGGAAGCACACCATATATTTT.

The chain uses TRBV28 and TRBJ2-1, with D perhaps matching TRBD2 (6 bases). Per germline, CDR1 MDHEN and CDR2 SYDVKM. The CDR3 covers 14 residues. V shed 1 base and J shed 5 bases, with 9 bases lying between them. Written as DNA, the CDR3 is TGTGCCAGCAGTTTATCTAGCGATAACAATGAGCAGTTCTTC. This sequence encodes CASSLSSDNNEQFF.

The chain joins TRBV6-5 to TRBJ1-5, with TRBD1 matching 9 bases. J gave up 8 bases and V 5 bases, and 10 bases lay outside the gene matches. CDR3 size: 15 residues. The germline V gene encodes CDR1 MNHEY and CDR2 SVGAGI. CDR3: CASSPRTGDREPQHF. Here the CDR3 DNA reads TGTGCCAGCAGTCCACGGACAGGGGATCGGGAGCCCCAGCATTTT.

This clone was picked up a small number of times. This same CDR3 is encoded by further DNA sequences in the sample. This sequence joins TRBV7-2 and TRBJ2-3; no definite D call. Trimming left V 1 base short and J 4 bases short, with 3 bases between. The CDR3 is 12 amino acids. Germline CDR1 is SGHTA and CDR2 is FQGNSA. CDR3 DNA: TGTGCCAGCAGCTTAGTGTCAGATACGCAGTATTTT. This codes for CASSLVSDTQYF.

This chain connects TRBV7-9 to TRBJ2-7; D is possibly TRBD1 (6 bases). This CDR3 spans 14 amino acids. Deletions cut 3 bases from V and 5 bases from J, with 14 bases between. Germline V lookup: CDR1 SEHNR, CDR2 FQNEAQ (reference sequence). CDR3 sequence reads: CASSFDRRADEQYF. The CDR3 region has the DNA TGTGCCAGCAGCTTTGACAGGAGAGCAGACGAGCAGTACTTC.

The chain uses TRBV25-1 and TRBJ2-5, with D perhaps TRBD2 (7 bases). Trimming took 1 base from V and 1 from J, leaving 10 bases between them. The length of the CDR3 is 15 residues. Germline CDR1 reads MGHDK; CDR2 reads SYGVNS. The CDR3 sequence: CASSELAGAQETQYF. The CDR3 DNA follows: TGTGCCAGCAGTGAATTGGCGGGGGCCCAAGAGACCCAGTACTTC.

This sequence joins TRBV5-4 and TRBJ2-2; 7 positions match TRBD1. Looked up from germline, CDR1 is SGHNT and CDR2 is YYREEE (reference sequence). The junction had 7 bases not matched to a gene; V was cut back by 4 bases and J by 4 bases. The CDR3 sequence is 15 residues long. The CDR3 nucleotides read TGTGCCAGCAGCGAGACAGGGTACGGCACCGGGGAGCTGTTTTTT. This codes for CASSETGYGTGELFF.

The chain recombines TRBV27 with TRBJ1-5; D is possibly TRBD1 (5 bases). The germline gives CDR1 MNHEY, CDR2 SMNVEV (reference sequence). V lost 1 base, J lost 6 bases, and 13 bases lay in between. This CDR3 spans 15 amino acids. The DNA of the CDR3 is TGTGCCAGCAGTTTATTACCGGTAGGGACTCAGCCCCAGCATTTT. Protein sequence: CASSLLPVGTQPQHF.

This chain joins TRBV6-5 and TRBJ1-5; D might be TRBD1 (6 bases). The length of the CDR3 is 15 residues. V lost 6 bases, J lost 0 bases, and 12 bases lay in between. CDR1 is MNHEY and CDR2 is SVGAGI in the germline V gene. CDR3 bases: TGTGCCAGCAGATTAAGGGGGTATAGCAATCAGCCCCAGCATTTT. Translated: CASRLRGYSNQPQHF.

This clone was picked up a small number of times. The chain has TRBV6-6 and TRBJ2-1, with no clear D. Trimming shortened V by 6 bases and J by 7 bases, and 7 bases separated the two germline ends. CDR3 length: 11 amino acids. Germline V CDR1 and CDR2: MNHNY, SVGAGI (reference sequence). CDR3: CASRWENEQFF. CDR3 bases: TGTGCCAGCAGGTGGGAAAATGAGCAGTTCTTC.

The chain uses TRBV29-1 and TRBJ1-5; no definite D call. V gave up 1 base and J gave up 5 bases, with 21 bases separating them. This CDR3 comprises 17 residues. Germline V lookup: CDR1 SQVTM, CDR2 ANQGSEA. As DNA, the CDR3 is TGCAGCGTTGAAGGAGGTTGGACGGGGAGTGGGGATCAGCCCCAGCATTTT. This translates into CSVEGGWTGSGDQPQHF.